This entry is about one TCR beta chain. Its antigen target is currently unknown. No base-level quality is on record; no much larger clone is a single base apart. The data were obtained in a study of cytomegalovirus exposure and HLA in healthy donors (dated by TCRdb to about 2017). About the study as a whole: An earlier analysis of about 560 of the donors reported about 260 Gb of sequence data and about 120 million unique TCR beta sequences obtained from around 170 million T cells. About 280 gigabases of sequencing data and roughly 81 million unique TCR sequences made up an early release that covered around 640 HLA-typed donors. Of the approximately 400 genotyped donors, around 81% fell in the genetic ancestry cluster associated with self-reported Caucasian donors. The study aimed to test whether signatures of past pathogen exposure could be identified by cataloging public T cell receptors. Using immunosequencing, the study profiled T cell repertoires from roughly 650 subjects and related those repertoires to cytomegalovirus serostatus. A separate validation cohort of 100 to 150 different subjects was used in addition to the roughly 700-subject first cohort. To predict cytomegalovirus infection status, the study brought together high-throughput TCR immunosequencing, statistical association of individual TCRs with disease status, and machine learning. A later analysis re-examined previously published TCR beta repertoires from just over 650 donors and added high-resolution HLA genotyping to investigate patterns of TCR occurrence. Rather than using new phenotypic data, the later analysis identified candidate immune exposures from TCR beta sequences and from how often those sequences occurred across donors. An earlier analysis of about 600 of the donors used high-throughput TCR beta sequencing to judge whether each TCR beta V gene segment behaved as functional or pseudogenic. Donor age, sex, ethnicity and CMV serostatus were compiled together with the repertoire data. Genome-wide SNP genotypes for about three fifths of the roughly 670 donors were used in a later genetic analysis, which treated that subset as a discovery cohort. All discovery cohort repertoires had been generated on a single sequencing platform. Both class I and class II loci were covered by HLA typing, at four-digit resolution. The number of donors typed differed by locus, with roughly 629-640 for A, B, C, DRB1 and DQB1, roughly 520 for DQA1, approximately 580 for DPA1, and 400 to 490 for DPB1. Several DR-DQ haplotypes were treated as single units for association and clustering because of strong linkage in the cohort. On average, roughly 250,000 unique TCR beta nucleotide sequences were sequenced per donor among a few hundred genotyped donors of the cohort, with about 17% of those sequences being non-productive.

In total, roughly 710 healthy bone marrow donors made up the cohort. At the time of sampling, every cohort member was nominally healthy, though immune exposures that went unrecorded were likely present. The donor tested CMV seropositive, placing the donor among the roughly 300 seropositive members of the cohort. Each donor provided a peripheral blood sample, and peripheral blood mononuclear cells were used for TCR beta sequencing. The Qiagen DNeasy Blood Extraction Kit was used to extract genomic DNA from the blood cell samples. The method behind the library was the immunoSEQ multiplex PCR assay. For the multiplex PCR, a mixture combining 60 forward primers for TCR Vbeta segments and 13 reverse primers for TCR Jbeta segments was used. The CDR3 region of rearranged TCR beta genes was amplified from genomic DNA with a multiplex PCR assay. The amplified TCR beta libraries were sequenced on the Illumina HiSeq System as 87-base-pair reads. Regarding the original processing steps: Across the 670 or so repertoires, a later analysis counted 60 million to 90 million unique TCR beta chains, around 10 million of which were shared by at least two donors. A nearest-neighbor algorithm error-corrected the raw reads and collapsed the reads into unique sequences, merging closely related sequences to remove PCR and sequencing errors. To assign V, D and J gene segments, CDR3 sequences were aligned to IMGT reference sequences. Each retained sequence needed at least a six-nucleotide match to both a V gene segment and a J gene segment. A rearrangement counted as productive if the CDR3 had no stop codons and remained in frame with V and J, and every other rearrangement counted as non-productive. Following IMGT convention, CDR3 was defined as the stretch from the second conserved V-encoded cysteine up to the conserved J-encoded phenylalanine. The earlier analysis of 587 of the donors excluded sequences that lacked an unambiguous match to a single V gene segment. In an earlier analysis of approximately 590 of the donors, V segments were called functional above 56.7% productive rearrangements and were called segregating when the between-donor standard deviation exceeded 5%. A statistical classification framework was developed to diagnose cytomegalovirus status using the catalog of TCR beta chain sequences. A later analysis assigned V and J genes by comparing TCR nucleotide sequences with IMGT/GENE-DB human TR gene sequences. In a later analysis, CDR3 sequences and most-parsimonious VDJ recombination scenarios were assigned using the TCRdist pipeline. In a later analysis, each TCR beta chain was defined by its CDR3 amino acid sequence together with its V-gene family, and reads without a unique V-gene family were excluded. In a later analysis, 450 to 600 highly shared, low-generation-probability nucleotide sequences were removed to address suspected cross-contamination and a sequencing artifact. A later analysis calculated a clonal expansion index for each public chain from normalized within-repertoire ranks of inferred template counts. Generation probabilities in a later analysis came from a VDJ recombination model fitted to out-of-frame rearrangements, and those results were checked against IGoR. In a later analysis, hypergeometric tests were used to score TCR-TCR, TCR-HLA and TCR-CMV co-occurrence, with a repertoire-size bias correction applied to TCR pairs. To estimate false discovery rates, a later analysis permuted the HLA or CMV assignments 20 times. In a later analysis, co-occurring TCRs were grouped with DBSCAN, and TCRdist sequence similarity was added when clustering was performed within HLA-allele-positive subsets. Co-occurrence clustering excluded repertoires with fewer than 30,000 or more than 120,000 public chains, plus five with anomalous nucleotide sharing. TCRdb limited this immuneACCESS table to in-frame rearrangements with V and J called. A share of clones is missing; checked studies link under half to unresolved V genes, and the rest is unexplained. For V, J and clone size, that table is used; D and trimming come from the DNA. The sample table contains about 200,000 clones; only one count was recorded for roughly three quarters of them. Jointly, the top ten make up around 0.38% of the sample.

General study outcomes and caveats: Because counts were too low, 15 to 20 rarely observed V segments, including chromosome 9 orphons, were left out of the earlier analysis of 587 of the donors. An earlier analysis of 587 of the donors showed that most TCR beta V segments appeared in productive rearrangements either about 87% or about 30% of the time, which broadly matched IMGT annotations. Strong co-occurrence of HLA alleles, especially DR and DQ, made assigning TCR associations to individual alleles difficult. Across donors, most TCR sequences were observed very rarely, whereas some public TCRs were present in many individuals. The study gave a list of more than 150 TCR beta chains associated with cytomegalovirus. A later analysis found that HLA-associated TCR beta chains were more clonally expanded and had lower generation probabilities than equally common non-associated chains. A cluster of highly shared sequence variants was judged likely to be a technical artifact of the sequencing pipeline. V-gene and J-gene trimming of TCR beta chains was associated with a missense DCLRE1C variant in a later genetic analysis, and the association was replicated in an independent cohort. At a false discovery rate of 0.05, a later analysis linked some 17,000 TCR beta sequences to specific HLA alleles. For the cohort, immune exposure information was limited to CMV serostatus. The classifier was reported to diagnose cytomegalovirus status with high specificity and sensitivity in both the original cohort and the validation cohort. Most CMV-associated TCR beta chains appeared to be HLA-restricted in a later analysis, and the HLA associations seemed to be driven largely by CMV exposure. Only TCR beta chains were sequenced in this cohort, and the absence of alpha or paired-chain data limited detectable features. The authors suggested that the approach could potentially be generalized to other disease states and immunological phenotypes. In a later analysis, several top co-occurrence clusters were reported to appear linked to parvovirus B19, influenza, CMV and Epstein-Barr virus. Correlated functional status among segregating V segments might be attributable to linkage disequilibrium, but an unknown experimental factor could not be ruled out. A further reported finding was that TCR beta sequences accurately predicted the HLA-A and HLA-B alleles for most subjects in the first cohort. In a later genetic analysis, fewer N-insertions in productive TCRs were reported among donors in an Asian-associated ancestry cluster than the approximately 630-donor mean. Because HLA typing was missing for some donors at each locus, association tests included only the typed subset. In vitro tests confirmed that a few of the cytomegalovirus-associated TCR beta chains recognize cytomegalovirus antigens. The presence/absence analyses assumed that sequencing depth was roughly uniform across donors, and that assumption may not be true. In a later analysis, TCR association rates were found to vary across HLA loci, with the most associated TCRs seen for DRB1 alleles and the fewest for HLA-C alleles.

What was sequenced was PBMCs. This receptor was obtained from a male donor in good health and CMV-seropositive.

DNA sequence: TGTGCCAGCAGTTACTCCGCCGGGGTCCTGACTTTC. Its protein reads: CASSYSAGVLTF. Recombination connected TRBV6-5 to TRBJ2-6; a confident D gene designation cannot be given. The CDR3 runs 12 residues from the cysteine to the phenylalanine. The read is trimmed to its CDR3 DNA, 36 bases read in frame from base 1. Looking up the germline V gene yields CDR1 MNHEY and CDR2 SVGAGI. Cut back by 0 bases and 13 bases, the V and J ends lie 7 bases apart.